Listed here is a single TCR beta chain. Original handling: Estimation of nucleated cell counts relied on the amplification of reference gene primers. TCRdb's table, derived via immunoSEQ multiplex PCR, lists solely in-frame clones and lacks some. For V, J and clone size, that table is used; D and trimming come from the DNA. The sample consists of about 170,000 clones, about 80% of them appearing once. The data were taken from a study of blood T cell repertoires in COVID-19. Across the study: Researchers got acute and convalescent COVID-19 samples from the United States, Italy and Spain. From T cells, B-cell-depleted T cells, or PBMCs came the material, which was cDNA or gDNA.

This receptor was taken from a woman in her 70s with acute or convalescent COVID-19. The sample was peripheral blood.

CDR3 sequence: CASSPYRTGLGEAFF. As DNA, the CDR3 is TGCGCCAGCAGCCCATATAGGACAGGGTTGGGTGAAGCTTTCTTT. This chain links TRBV5-1 with TRBJ1-1; TRBD1 matches at 8 bases. J lost 7 bases, V lost 4 bases, and 12 bases had no gene match. In germline, CDR1 is SGHRS, CDR2 YFSETQ. The CDR3 covers 15 residues. Full variable domain (remainder filled in from reference TRBV5-1 and TRBJ1-1): KAGVTQTPRYLIKTRGQQVTLSCSPISGHRSVSWYQQTPGQGLQFLFEYFSETQRNKGNFPGRFSGRQFSNSRSEMNVSTLELGDSALYLCASSPYRTGLGEAFFGQGTRLTVV.